This TCR beta chain was captured by sequencing in a study of shared clonotypes between healthy human individuals. Regarding the study as a whole: In this cohort, only blood was sampled, and tissue repertoires likely differ.

Assay: immunoSEQ multiplex PCR; the TCRdb copy retains only in-frame clones and omits some. The sample lists about 1.1 million clones, approximately 77% occurring once. There are a few counts of this clone. Its matching antigen is unknown. Donors included only healthy HIV-negative adults lacking recent acute infections or vaccinations. CDR3 size: 14 residues. Germline CDR1 reads SGHRS; CDR2 reads YFSETQ. Trimming took 2 bases from V and 8 from J, leaving 16 bases between them. The sequence derives from a young man in good health. Some clones in this sample may be carry-over from other donors' samples. Material for sequencing was memory CD4+ T cells from PBMCs. Indicated subset: CD45RA-negative fraction. This rearrangement joins TRBV5-1 to TRBJ1-2; a possible D gene is TRBD1 (5 bases). The CDR3 bases are TGCGCCAGCAGCTTTGGGACCGAGCAGGGAGGCTACACCTTC. This encodes CASSFGTEQGGYTF. Filled out from reference TRBV5-1 and TRBJ1-2, the complete variable domain reads KAGVTQTPRYLIKTRGQQVTLSCSPISGHRSVSWYQQTPGQGLQFLFEYFSETQRNKGNFPGRFSGRQFSNSRSEMNVSTLELGDSALYLCASSFGTEQGGYTFGSGTRLTVV.